This T cell receptor beta chain was profiled in a study of CD8 T cells in ankylosing spondylitis. This clonotype appeared many times. No antigen is known for it. TCRdb fed the 5' RACE reads into MiXCR, producing one record per CDR3 protein. The sample has fewer than 550,000 distinct CDR3 sequences; 5.3% are singletons. Broader study findings: Seven to nine highly homologous variants made up a TCR beta motif that seemed to typify ankylosing spondylitis blood. Reportedly, matched ankylosing spondylitis synovial fluid was significantly enriched for disease-linked clones.

From germline, CDR1 is DFQATT and CDR2 SNEGSKA (reference sequence). V was trimmed by 3 bases and J by 5 bases, leaving 11 bases between them. The CDR3 runs to 13 residues. The source of this sequence is a male donor with ankylosing spondylitis. Sequenced sample: blood, either unsorted or a sorted T cell fraction (not recorded which). The chain recombines TRBV20-1 with TRBJ1-5; TRBD1 might be the D (6 bases). This CDR3 is CSASQQGDQPQHF. The CDR3 region has the DNA TGCAGTGCTAGTCAACAGGGTGATCAGCCCCAGCATTTT.